Presented here are 6 T cell receptor beta chains from one specimen sequenced in a study of T cells in Graves' hyperthyroidism and ophthalmopathy. From RNA transcripts, TCR beta CDR3 regions were amplified. Initially, a first-round RT-PCR of the TCR CDR3 employed the HTBI primer set. One entry per CDR3 protein results from TCRdb running MiXCR on the multiplex PCR reads. The sample includes 550,000 to 650,000 distinct CDR3 sequences, around 15% seen only once; the top ten take roughly 13%. Sequenced sample: blood. The origin of the receptors is a woman in her forties with Graves' hyperthyroidism.

The rearrangement uses TRBV7-9 and TRBJ1-3; D is unresolved. The germline V gene encodes CDR1 SEHNR and CDR2 FQNEAQ (reference sequence). V gave up 0 bases and J gave up 2 bases, with 8 bases separating them. The CDR3 contains 15 residues. The CDR3 here is CASSLASWAGNTIYF. CDR3 nucleotides: TGTGCCAGCAGCTTAGCGTCCTGGGCTGGAAACACCATATATTTT.

This clonotype was counted between two and nine times. The chain is built from TRBV12-3 or TRBV12-4 and TRBJ2-1; 14 bases match TRBD2. V gave up 5 bases and J gave up 3 bases; unmatched junction bases: 6. The CDR3 totals 17 residues. For the CDR3, the DNA is TGTGCCAGCAGTCCGGGACTAGCGGGAGCGGTCTACAATGAGCAGTTCTTC. It translates to CASSPGLAGAVYNEQFF.

The chain links TRBV7-8 to TRBJ2-5, with 8 bases lining up with TRBD1. Germline CDR1 reads SGHVS; CDR2 reads FQNEAQ. This CDR3 has 14 residues. With V trimmed by 1 base and J by 5 bases, 3 bases remained unmatched. The CDR3 DNA is TGTGCCAGCAGCTTAGGACAGGGGTTCGAGACCCAGTACTTC. Encoded protein: CASSLGQGFETQYF.

This clonotype has at least ten counts. The V and J genes are TRBV20-1 and TRBJ1-5; 7 positions agree with TRBD1. V trimming: 0 bases; J trimming: 5 bases; junction bases outside the gene matches: 7. Germline CDR1 DFQATT, CDR2 SNEGSKA (reference sequence). This CDR3 is built from 15 residues. Written as DNA, the CDR3 is TGCAGTGCTAGAGATCTGGGCAGGGGGGATCAGCCCCAGCATTTT. Translated: CSARDLGRGDQPQHF.

This clonotype was observed a few times. This chain connects TRBV6-1 to TRBJ2-3; 7 bases line up with TRBD1. CDR1 MNHNS and CDR2 SASEGT come from the germline V gene. The CDR3 spans 14 residues. After removal of 5 bases from V and 5 bases from J, the junction contained 7 bases not matched to a gene. The CDR3 region is CASSKQGQGDTQYF. The CDR3 DNA sequence: TGTGCCAGCAGTAAACAGGGGCAGGGAGATACGCAGTATTTT.

As regards this clonotype: A much larger clone sits a single nucleotide away, making a read error possible. The J gene is TRBJ2-5, the V gene TRBV2; 9 bases are a match to TRBD2. The end of the DNA is better explained by TRBJ2-1, so the J call may be wrong. Looked up from germline, CDR1 is SNHLY and CDR2 is FYNNEI. The CDR3 extends over 15 amino acids. The CDR3 is CASRGLTSGQETQFF. CDR3 DNA: TGTGCCAGCAGGGGTCTCACTAGCGGGCAAGAGACCCAGTTCTTC.